This TCR beta chain appears in the sequencing data of a study of blood T cell repertoires in COVID-19. The table came from immunoSEQ multiplex PCR; TCRdb's copy has only in-frame clones and leaves some out. This table has approximately 290,000 clones, under 90% appearing once. Germline CDR1 LGHNT, CDR2 FRNRAP. This CDR3 is 16 amino acids long. V trimming: 0 bases; J trimming: 3 bases; junction bases outside the gene matches: 6. While infection was still active, Seattle patients were enrolled and then followed longitudinally. The chain joins TRBV12-5 to TRBJ2-7; 9 bases match TRBD1. The sequence was obtained from a woman between 25 and 40 years old with COVID-19, enrolled during active disease. The sample comprised peripheral blood. CDR3 bases: TGTGCTAGTGGTTTGGTACTGGGACAGGGCCACTACGAGCAGTACTTC. Its translation: CASGLVLGQGHYEQYF.